The sequence of this T cell receptor beta chain was determined in a study of graft-versus-host responses after intestinal transplantation. About the study: All recipients got anti-thymocyte globulin induction, then tacrolimus and steroids for around three years.

Libraries were prepared by immunoSEQ multiplex PCR; TCRdb keeps only in-frame clonotypes and omits some of them. The profile shows about 97,000 clones, about 93% of them singletons. About this clone: Its antigen remains unknown.

Germline V gene sequence: CDR1 SGHVS, CDR2 FNYEAQ. Trimming removed 1 base from V and 5 bases from J, with 9 bases in between. CDR3 length: 14 residues. Regarding the study as a whole: Among recipient marrow samples, GvH clones were found; some appeared first in ileum or blood.

The sequence came from a human patient who received an intestinal transplant, so some T cells may come from the graft donor. The specimen comprised PBMCs, sampled 450 to 460 days after intestinal transplant. The chain is built from TRBV7-6 and TRBJ2-1; D not certain. CDR3 residues: CASSLVPEDNEQFF. The CDR3 bases are TGTGCCAGCAGCTTAGTCCCGGAAGACAATGAGCAGTTCTTC.